This record covers a single T cell receptor beta chain. Its antigen remains unidentified. After constant-region reverse-primer amplification, full-length variable regions underwent semi-nested PCR with Nested Universal Primer A. TCRdb re-derived calls from the 5' RACE reads in MiXCR, one entry per CDR3 protein. The sample comprises about 12,000 distinct CDR3 sequences, approximately 50% of which are singletons, and about 12% rests with the top ten. The CDR3 spans 17 residues. The germline gives CDR1 SGHTA, CDR2 FQGTGA. J was trimmed by 7 bases and V by 5 bases; bases with no gene match: 11. Study findings and constraints: Tumor memory CD4+ T cell TCR gene usage clustered with blood and lymph node memory CD4+ cells and lymph node naive CD4+ cells. Tumor-infiltrating Treg TCR alpha and beta sequences overlapped most with tumor naive CD4+ T cells, then blood naive.

Tregs were sorted as CD4+CD25+CD127-/low cells. The clonotype comes from a female donor with breast cancer. The V gene is TRBV7-3, the J gene TRBJ2-2; 12 bases align to TRBD2. The source material was tumor-infiltrating Tregs sorted from the breast tumor. The CDR3 protein is CASSNTLLAGGDGELFF. CDR3 DNA: TGTGCCAGCAGCAACACGCTACTAGCGGGGGGAGACGGGGAGCTGTTTTTT.